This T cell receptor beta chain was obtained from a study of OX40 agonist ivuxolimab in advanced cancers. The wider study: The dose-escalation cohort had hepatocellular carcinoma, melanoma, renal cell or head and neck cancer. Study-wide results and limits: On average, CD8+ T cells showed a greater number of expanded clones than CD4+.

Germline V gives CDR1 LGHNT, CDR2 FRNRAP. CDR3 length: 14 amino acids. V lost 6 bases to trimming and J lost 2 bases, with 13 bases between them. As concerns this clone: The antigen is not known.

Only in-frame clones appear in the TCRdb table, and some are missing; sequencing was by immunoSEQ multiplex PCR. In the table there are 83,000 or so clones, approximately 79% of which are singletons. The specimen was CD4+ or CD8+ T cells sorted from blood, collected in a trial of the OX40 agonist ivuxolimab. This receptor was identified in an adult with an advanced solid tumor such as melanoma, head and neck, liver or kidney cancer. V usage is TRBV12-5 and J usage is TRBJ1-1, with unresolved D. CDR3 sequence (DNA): TGTGCTAGTGGCTTGCGGGCAGCAAACACTGAAGCTTTCTTT. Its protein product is CASGLRAANTEAFF. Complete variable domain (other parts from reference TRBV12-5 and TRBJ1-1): DARVTQTPRHKVTEMGQEVTMRCQPILGHNTVFWYRQTMMQGLELLAYFRNRAPLDDSGMPKDRFSAEMPDATLATLKIQPSEPRDSAVYFCASGLRAANTEAFFGQGTRLTVV.